Each of the 21 T cell receptor beta chains below was sequenced from the same sample in a study of regulatory T cells in long-lasting Graves disease. Libraries of TCR beta came from iRepertoire HTBI primers plus Arm-PCR of CDR3 regions. TCRdb analysed the multiplex PCR reads with MiXCR anew, one entry per CDR3 protein. In the table there are roughly 470,000 distinct CDR3 sequences, less than 25% of which are singletons. Time point: persistent/refractory GD, antithyroid drugs over 5 years with positive TRAb. PBMC-derived RNA was used for the TCR library. The material was peripheral blood mononuclear cells (PBMCs), obtained when the disease was refractory, from a patient treated with antithyroid drugs. The source of these receptors is a female donor with Graves disease.

The chain links TRBV11-2 to TRBJ2-3; 10 bases are shared with TRBD1. V was clipped by 5 bases and J by 4 bases; unmatched bases: 15. The germline V gene encodes CDR1 SGHAT and CDR2 FQNNGV. The CDR3 totals 18 residues. The CDR3 is CASSPGTGESVGADTQYF. The CDR3 DNA follows: TGTGCCAGCAGCCCCGGGACAGGGGAGTCGGTGGGCGCAGATACGCAGTATTTT.

This clonotype has a count of ten or more. The rearrangement joins TRBV28 to TRBJ1-2; D perhaps matches TRBD1 (6 bases). Germline V CDR1 and CDR2: MDHEN, SYDVKM. There are 15 residues in the CDR3. Trimming took 6 bases from V and 6 from J, leaving 20 bases between them. CDR3: CASSLPGTRGHGYTF. CDR3 sequence (DNA): TGTGCCAGCAGCCTTCCCGGGACCCGGGGGCATGGCTACACCTTC.

In its sample, this clonotype was seen many times. The rearrangement joins TRBV5-5 to TRBJ2-7; TRBD2 agrees at 9 bases. With 6 bases clipped from V and 2 bases from J, the junction kept 12 bases outside the gene matches. Germline CDR1 is SGHKS and CDR2 is YYEKEE (reference sequence). The CDR3 length is 16 residues. CDR3 nucleotides: TGTGCCAGCAACATGGTGTCCGGACTAGCGACCTACGAGCAGTACTTC. Translated, it gives CASNMVSGLATYEQYF.

As to this clonotype: A much larger clone is a single base away; this may be a read error. V is TRBV27 and J is TRBJ2-7; D may be TRBD1 (7 bases). The CDR3 is made up of 13 amino acids. Germline V gene data show CDR1 as MNHEY and CDR2 as SMNVEV (reference sequence). The CDR3 nucleotides are TGTGCCAGCAGGAATTGGAGGGGGCTCGAGCGGTACTTC. Amino acid sequence: CASRNWRGLERYF.

This clonotype was seen a single time. The chain is built from TRBV20-1 and TRBJ2-1; 9 bases are a match to TRBD1. Per the germline V gene, CDR1 is DFQATT and CDR2 is SNEGSKA (reference sequence). CDR3 length: 18 residues. Trimming cost V 2 bases and J 12 bases; bases outside gene matches: 23. CDR3 amino acids: CSARTDEDRGWKGLWQFF. The CDR3 nucleotides are TGCAGTGCTAGAACTGATGAAGACAGGGGGTGGAAGGGGTTGTGGCAGTTCTTC.

This clonotype was found many times. The chain uses TRBV11-2 and TRBJ2-7; tentatively, D is TRBD1 or TRBD2 (5 bases each). The CDR3 consists of 15 residues. In germline, CDR1 is SGHAT, CDR2 FQNNGV. V lost 4 bases and J 0 bases, leaving 13 bases between the germline ends. The CDR3 DNA sequence: TGTGCCAGCAGCTCCTTCGGGACGGACTCCTACGAGCAGTACTTC. Protein: CASSSFGTDSYEQYF.

In this sample, this clonotype turned up once. The chain joins TRBV6-2 or TRBV6-3 to TRBJ2-1; 8 bases match TRBD2. The ends lost 0 bases at V and 3 bases at J; junction bases unmatched: 4. This CDR3 spans 16 amino acids. CDR1 is MNHEY, CDR2 SVGEGT, per germline. DNA for the CDR3: TGTGCCAGCAGTTACTCTTTACTAGCGGACTACAATGAGCAGTTCTTC. It codes for CASSYSLLADYNEQFF.

This clonotype turned up a few times. The chain links TRBV27 to TRBJ2-2; 10 bases are shared with TRBD2. Trimming cost V 3 bases and J 5 bases; bases outside gene matches: 6. Germline CDR1 MNHEY, CDR2 SMNVEV (reference sequence). The CDR3 is 16 residues long. CDR3: CASSFGLAGVTGELFF. The DNA for the CDR3 is TGTGCCAGCAGTTTTGGTCTAGCGGGAGTAACCGGGGAGCTGTTTTTT.

This chain uses TRBV7-2 with TRBJ2-7, with D uncertain. Per germline, CDR1 SGHTA and CDR2 FQGNSA. CDR3 length equals 14 residues. Trimming left V 1 base short and J 2 bases short, with 9 bases between. The CDR3 loop is CASSLVSPTYEQYF. CDR3 nucleotides: TGTGCCAGCAGCTTAGTAAGCCCCACCTACGAGCAGTACTTC.

The chain joins TRBV19 to TRBJ2-2; the D is unclear. CDR1 LNHDA and CDR2 SQIVND come from the germline V gene (reference sequence). Trimming cost V 4 bases and J 6 bases, with 12 bases left between them. The CDR3 is made up of 14 amino acids. In DNA form, the CDR3 reads TGTGCCAGTAGTAATCATCTCGGCCCCGGGGAGCTGTTTTTT. This codes for CASSNHLGPGELFF.

This clonotype has just a few counts. The rearrangement joins TRBV27 to TRBJ1-1; D ambiguous. V lost 5 bases and J 7 bases, leaving 11 bases between the germline ends. CDR3 length: 12 amino acids. CDR1 is MNHEY and CDR2 is SMNVEV in the germline V gene (reference sequence). CDR3 coding DNA: TGTGCCAGCAGTCCCCCCATGGGTGAAGCTTTCTTT. Its protein is CASSPPMGEAFF.

This clonotype was counted between two and nine times. Since a far larger clone is one base different, this is likely a read error. The chain recombines TRBV25-1 with TRBJ2-7, with TRBD2 matching over 13 bases. Trimming at V came to 6 bases and at J to 4 bases, leaving 0 bases not matched to a gene. This CDR3 is 13 amino acids long. Looked up from germline, CDR1 is MGHDK and CDR2 is SYGVNS. The CDR3 is CASRTSGRYEQYF. The CDR3 DNA reads as TGTGCCAGCAGGACTAGCGGGAGGTACGAGCAGTACTTC.

This rearrangement joins TRBV14 to TRBJ2-6, with 9 bases fitting TRBD1. The length of the CDR3 is 19 residues. The junction had 11 bases not matched to a gene; V was cut back by 4 bases and J by 1 base. Germline lookup yields CDR1 SGHDN and CDR2 FVKESK. CDR3 in DNA: TGTGCCAGCAGCCGGATCTCCGGGACAGGGCGGTCTGGGGCCAACGTCCTGACTTTC. It translates to CASSRISGTGRSGANVLTF.

There are many counts of this clonotype. The chain links TRBV12-3 or TRBV12-4 to TRBJ2-2; 8 bases are shared with TRBD1. V dropped 5 bases and J dropped 6; count of bases not matched to a gene: 2. The CDR3 contains 13 residues. This chain's CDR3 is CASSLRGPGELFF. The DNA of the CDR3 is TGTGCCAGCAGTCTCAGGGGGCCCGGGGAGCTGTTTTTT.

Many counts were recorded for this clonotype. The rearrangement uses TRBV19 and TRBJ2-7, with 12 nucleotides matching TRBD2. Per germline, CDR1 LNHDA and CDR2 SQIVND (reference sequence). J lost 3 bases, V lost 4 bases, and 7 bases had no gene match. The CDR3 has 16 amino acids. CDR3 nucleotide sequence: TGTGCCAGTAGTACTCGGACTAGCGGGATCGGCTACGAGCAGTACTTC. Its protein is CASSTRTSGIGYEQYF.

This clonotype showed up many times. The J gene is TRBJ1-2, the V gene TRBV6-1; D may be TRBD1 (5 bases). The CDR3 is 14 residues long. Germline CDR1 and CDR2: MNHNS and SASEGT. The V gene lost 7 bases and the J gene lost 2 bases, with 14 bases spanning the gap. CDR3 in DNA: TGTGCCAGCACTACCGACCGGGACAACTATGGCTACACCTTC. Its protein is CASTTDRDNYGYTF.

This clonotype has a count of ten or more. The chain couples TRBV28 to TRBJ2-7; 7 nucleotides match TRBD2. Per the germline V gene, CDR1 is MDHEN and CDR2 is SYDVKM. V lost 5 bases to trimming and J lost 4 bases; unmatched junction nucleotides: 2. This CDR3 is built from 12 residues. The CDR3 sequence is CASSPGLYEQYF. The CDR3 coding sequence is TGTGCCAGCAGTCCGGGACTATACGAGCAGTACTTC.

This clonotype has ten or more counts. V gene TRBV6-1 combines with J gene TRBJ1-5; no firm D call. The CDR3 is 13 residues long. Germline CDR1 and CDR2: MNHNS and SASEGT. The V gene lost 4 bases and the J gene lost 5 bases, with 9 bases spanning the gap. The CDR3, as DNA: TGTGCCAGCAGTGCCATTAGAGATCAGCCCCAGCATTTT. Its translation is CASSAIRDQPQHF.

This chain joins TRBV28 and TRBJ2-2, with 13 bases fitting TRBD2. Germline V CDR1 and CDR2: MDHEN, SYDVKM. The CDR3 runs 15 residues. Germline trimming cut 8 bases from V and 2 bases from J; bases unmatched to any gene: 2. The CDR3, as DNA: TGTGCCAGCTTGGGACTAGCGGGAAACACCGGGGAGCTGTTTTTT. Its translation: CASLGLAGNTGELFF.

The chain carries TRBV28 and TRBJ2-1; perhaps TRBD2 as D (5 bases). V lost 6 bases, J lost 0 bases, and 12 bases lay in between. CDR1 and CDR2 (germline): MDHEN, SYDVKM. The CDR3 length is 15 residues. DNA for the CDR3: TGTGCCAGCAGCCTAAGCGGAGCCTCCTACAATGAGCAGTTCTTC. Translating gives CASSLSGASYNEQFF.

This clonotype was counted only a few times. The V and J genes are TRBV29-1 and TRBJ1-1, with D perhaps TRBD1 (5 bases). V gave up 3 bases and J gave up 3 bases, with 11 bases separating them. The CDR3 length is 13 residues. Germline CDR1 SQVTM, CDR2 ANQGSEA. The CDR3 sequence is CSVDRGLDTEAFF. The CDR3, as DNA: TGCAGCGTTGATAGGGGTTTGGACACTGAAGCTTTCTTT.